What follows is one T cell receptor (beta chain) and its context. What it recognizes is unknown. Using immunoSEQ multiplex PCR, the repertoire was profiled, and TCRdb retains in-frame clones only, with some absent. The sample consists of 40,000 to 65,000 clones, 84% of them appearing once. The CDR3 length is 15 residues. The V segment lost 6 bases and the J segment 0 bases; nucleotides outside the gene matches: 8. The germline gives CDR1 MNHNS, CDR2 SASEGT. The data were taken from a study of T cell clones after liver transplantation. At the level of the study: TCRbeta sequencing after a pre-transplant mixed lymphocyte reaction identified graft-donor-reactive clones, later tracked in post-transplant blood. Timepoints were pre-transplant, pre-withdrawal, and after withdrawal was completed or failed. Three of the eight recipients were HCV-positive; the rest had non-autoimmune, non-viral transplant indications. The study, taken as a whole, reports: A significant post-transplant drop in circulating graft-donor-reactive CD4 TCRbeta sequences occurred in most of the 8 subjects.

The specimen was CD4+ T cells from blood, collected before liver transplant. This chain uses TRBV6-1 with TRBJ2-7; 7 nucleotides agree with TRBD1. The clonotype comes from a human donor who received a liver transplant. CDR3 protein: CASRTNRGPSYEQYF. DNA for the CDR3: TGTGCCAGCAGAACCAACAGGGGCCCCTCCTACGAGCAGTACTTC.